The 29 T cell receptor beta chains below all came from one sample that was sequenced in a study of identical twins. TCRdb called the 5' RACE reads again in MiXCR, with one record for every CDR3 protein. Of fewer than 900,000 distinct CDR3 sequences in the sample, over 20% are singletons; the top ten hold approximately 4.5%. The sample was also reused in another study, on T cells expressing NK-cell markers.

The material sequenced was PBMCs. These receptors all come from a woman younger than 35 in good health.

This clonotype has ten or more counts. The genes are TRBV12-3 or TRBV12-4 and TRBJ1-2, with no clear D. V was shortened by 2 bases and J by 4 bases, with 8 bases between the two germline ends. This CDR3 region has 13 residues. Here the CDR3 reads CASSLIHSYGYTF. The CDR3 DNA reads as TGTGCCAGCAGTTTAATACACTCCTATGGCTACACCTTC.

The chain has TRBV20-1 and TRBJ1-1; no definite D call. V was cut by 6 bases and J by 6 bases, with 14 bases left in between. The CDR3 spans 12 residues. Germline-derived CDR1 and CDR2 are DFQATT and SNEGSKA (reference sequence). As DNA, the CDR3 is TGCAGTGCGCAAACGGACCAGGCTGAAGCTTTCTTT. It translates to CSAQTDQAEAFF.

The CDR3 DNA sequence: TGTGCCAGCAGTGAAATATCGGGAACGCAGTATTTT. This codes for CASSEISGTQYF. V gene TRBV2 combines with J gene TRBJ2-3, with D tentatively TRBD2 (5 bases). This CDR3 region has 12 residues. V was shortened by 2 bases and J by 9 bases, with 9 bases between the two germline ends. Germline-derived CDR1 and CDR2 are SNHLY and FYNNEI.

This clonotype came up a few times. The chain couples TRBV16 to TRBJ2-2, with TRBD1 matching 8 bases. The CDR3 is 17 amino acids. With 3 bases clipped from V and 5 bases from J, the junction kept 11 bases outside the gene matches. Germline lookup yields CDR1 KGHSY and CDR2 FQNENV. The CDR3, as DNA: TGTGCCAGCAGCCAGTACCCGGACAGGGTTCTAACCGGGGAGCTGTTTTTT. Translating gives CASSQYPDRVLTGELFF.

This clonotype occurred a few times. The CDR3 region is CASSLGGPGTDTQYF. DNA of the CDR3: TGTGCCAGCAGTTTAGGCGGCCCGGGCACAGATACGCAGTATTTT. The chain employs TRBV12-3 or TRBV12-4 and TRBJ2-3; D gene uncertain. Trimming removed 1 base from V and 1 base from J, with 9 bases in between. The CDR3 consists of 15 residues.

This clonotype was detected only a few times. This chain joins TRBV30 and TRBJ1-1; D uncertain. The CDR3 loop spans 13 amino acids. The V gene lost 7 bases and the J gene lost 4 bases, with 16 bases spanning the gap. Germline V CDR1 and CDR2: GTSNPN, SVGIG (reference sequence). The CDR3 spells CAFGPGGSTEAFF. Written as DNA, the CDR3 is TGTGCCTTTGGGCCCGGAGGTAGCACTGAAGCTTTCTTT.

This clonotype came up many times. The rearrangement joins TRBV2 to TRBJ2-3; D gene ambiguous. Germline-derived CDR1 and CDR2 are SNHLY and FYNNEI. The CDR3 contains 11 residues. Trimming stripped 6 bases from V and 6 bases from J, with 7 bases between. CDR3 amino acids: CASRSADTQYF. DNA for the CDR3: TGTGCCAGCAGAAGCGCCGATACGCAGTATTTT.

The rearrangement links TRBV12-3 or TRBV12-4 to TRBJ1-1, with D tentatively TRBD1 (5 bases). V was cut by 6 bases and J by 7 bases, with 12 bases left in between. The CDR3 extends over 12 amino acids. This CDR3 is CASSWGGYEAFF. The CDR3 region has the DNA TGTGCCAGCAGCTGGGGCGGGTATGAAGCTTTCTTT.

The chain combines TRBV20-1 with TRBJ2-1; D unclear. V was pared by 3 bases and J by 4 bases, with 13 bases between. The CDR3 is made up of 14 amino acids. Germline V CDR1 and CDR2: DFQATT, SNEGSKA (reference sequence). The CDR3 bases are TGCAGTGCTAGTGGGTCGGCAGATTACAATGAGCAGTTCTTC. This codes for CSASGSADYNEQFF.

The chain combines TRBV7-9 with TRBJ2-7; no clear D. V lost 5 bases and J 2 bases, leaving 13 bases between the germline ends. CDR1 is SEHNR, CDR2 FQNEAQ, per germline (reference sequence). This CDR3 comprises 14 residues. The CDR3 loop reads CASSTIPSPYEQYF. In DNA, the CDR3 is TGTGCCAGCAGCACCATCCCATCTCCCTACGAGCAGTACTTC.

This clonotype was seen many times. This chain connects TRBV5-1 to TRBJ1-4; D gene uncertain. Trimming left V 0 bases short and J 5 bases short, with 14 bases between. The CDR3 runs to 16 residues. CDR1 SGHRS and CDR2 YFSETQ come from the germline V gene. The CDR3 DNA follows: TGCGCCAGCAGCTTGGGGACCTTGCGGGGAAATGAAAAACTGTTTTTT. This translates into CASSLGTLRGNEKLFF.

The rearrangement uses TRBV20-1 and TRBJ1-2; D is undetermined. This CDR3 is built from 11 residues. The germline V gene has CDR1 DFQATT and CDR2 SNEGSKA (reference sequence). Trimming left V 7 bases short and J 5 bases short, with 11 bases between. The DNA of the CDR3 is TGCAGTGTAGAGTCGGGATATGGCTACACCTTC. It translates to CSVESGYGYTF.

There are a few counts of this clonotype. The V and J genes are TRBV11-1 and TRBJ2-4; D possibly corresponds to TRBD1 (6 bases). Germline CDR1 and CDR2: SGHAT and FQDESV (reference sequence). Trimming took off 7 bases at V and 0 bases at J, with 10 bases between the two ends. The CDR3 covers 14 residues. CDR3 DNA sequence: TGTGCCAGCACCGGGACATTAGCCAAAAACATTCAGTACTTC. Translating it yields CASTGTLAKNIQYF.

In this sample, this clonotype turned up many times. This rearrangement joins TRBV5-6 to TRBJ1-6; D is unclear. CDR1 is SGHDT and CDR2 is YYEEEE in the germline V gene. The CDR3 is 16 residues long. Trimming removed 2 bases at V and 5 bases at J, with 14 bases between. The CDR3: CASSFRAALDNSPLHF. In DNA, the CDR3 is TGTGCCAGCAGCTTCCGGGCAGCGCTCGATAATTCACCCCTCCACTTT. Together with reference TRBV5-6 and TRBJ1-6, the CDR3 gives the full variable domain: DAGVTQSPTHLIKTRGQQVTLRCSPKSGHDTVSWYQQALGQGPQFIFQYYEEEERQRGNFPDRFSGHQFPNYSSELNVNALLLGDSALYLCASSFRAALDNSPLHFGNGTRLTVT.

This clonotype was observed a handful of times. This chain uses TRBV12-3 or TRBV12-4 with TRBJ2-7; the D gene could be TRBD1 or TRBD2 (6 bases each). Trimming removed 6 bases from V and 6 bases from J, with 15 bases in between. The CDR3 length is 13 residues. The CDR3 region has the DNA TGTGCCAGCAGCCGATGGACAGCGGGCGAGCAGTACTTC. This codes for CASSRWTAGEQYF.

This clonotype has just a few counts. The chain is built from TRBV20-1 and TRBJ2-2; D remains ambiguous. In germline, CDR1 is DFQATT, CDR2 SNEGSKA (reference sequence). Trimming stripped 3 bases from V and 8 bases from J, with 7 bases between. The CDR3 has 11 residues. CDR3 in DNA: TGCAGTGCTAGTTTCCAGGGGGAGCTGTTTTTT. Translated, it gives CSASFQGELFF.

This clonotype was observed a few times. V and J are TRBV12-3 or TRBV12-4 and TRBJ2-7; no firm D call. The CDR3 extends over 12 amino acids. Trimming stripped 3 bases from V and 4 bases from J, with 7 bases between. The CDR3 loop is CASSFTEYEQYF. Here the CDR3 DNA reads TGTGCCAGCAGTTTCACAGAGTACGAGCAGTACTTC.

This clonotype was seen a handful of times. V and J are TRBV5-1 and TRBJ2-1; 7 positions match TRBD2. V lost 0 bases, J lost 3 bases, and 6 bases stayed unmatched. The germline V gene has CDR1 SGHRS and CDR2 YFSETQ. The CDR3 consists of 16 residues. The chain's CDR3 is CASSLGAGPSYNEQFF. In DNA, the CDR3 is TGCGCCAGCAGCTTGGGAGCGGGGCCAAGCTACAATGAGCAGTTCTTC.

The table lists this clonotype with a few counts. The junction departs from germline at one end; a sequencing error may be responsible. This chain links TRBV5-1 with TRBJ2-7; tentatively, D is TRBD2 (5 bases). The length of the CDR3 is 13 residues. Germline assignment: CDR1 SGHRS and CDR2 YFSETQ. The CDR3 protein is CASSLDWSYEQYF. CDR3 coding DNA: TGCGCCAGCAGTTTGGACTGGTCCTACGAGCAGTACTTC.

This clonotype was counted many times. V gene TRBV12-3 or TRBV12-4 combines with J gene TRBJ1-1; weak D call: TRBD1 (5 bases). The V and J ends lost 10 bases and 6 bases respectively, with 15 bases between them. This CDR3 is 12 amino acids long. The CDR3 DNA reads as TGTGCCACCCTGGGGCGTAGGGCTGAAGCTTTCTTT. It yields the protein CATLGRRAEAFF.

The gene calls are TRBV7-9 and TRBJ2-1, with TRBD2 matching 8 bases. CDR3 size: 12 residues. Germline CDR1 SEHNR, CDR2 FQNEAQ (reference sequence). J was trimmed by 8 bases and V by 7 bases; bases with no gene match: 4. CDR3 sequence (DNA): TGTGCCAGCAAAGAAGCGGGAGATGAGCAGTTCTTC. It yields the protein CASKEAGDEQFF.

This clonotype occurred many times. V usage is TRBV9 and J usage is TRBJ1-2; D is undetermined. The germline gives CDR1 SGDLS, CDR2 YYNGEE. The CDR3 consists of 13 residues. The V end lost 5 bases, the J end lost 1 base, and 9 bases lay between the germline ends. The CDR3 spells CASSTDDNYGYTF. The CDR3 DNA is TGTGCCAGCAGTACGGACGATAACTATGGCTACACCTTC.

The chain combines TRBV5-1 with TRBJ2-2, with 7 bases fitting TRBD2. This CDR3 region has 13 residues. The germline V gene has CDR1 SGHRS and CDR2 YFSETQ. The V segment lost 7 bases and the J segment 6 bases; nucleotides outside the gene matches: 6. CDR3: CASAAGEAGELFF. The CDR3 bases are TGCGCCAGCGCTGCGGGGGAGGCCGGGGAGCTGTTTTTT.

The chain couples TRBV5-1 to TRBJ2-1, with 10 bases matching TRBD2. V lost 0 bases to trimming and J lost 7 bases; unmatched junction nucleotides: 13. The V gene's germline CDR1 is SGHRS and CDR2 YFSETQ. There are 18 residues in the CDR3. The CDR3 DNA sequence: TGCGCCAGCAGCTTGGCCTTGTTTAGCGGGAGGACGAGAAATGAGCAGTTCTTC. Protein: CASSLALFSGRTRNEQFF.

The chain employs TRBV10-1 and TRBJ2-7, with 7 bases matching TRBD1. Per germline, CDR1 WNHNN and CDR2 SYGVQD (reference sequence). V was clipped by 5 bases and J by 10 bases; unmatched bases: 11. The CDR3 has 13 residues. The CDR3 loop reads CASSTTSTGKQYF. CDR3 nucleotide sequence: TGCGCCAGCAGTACCACCTCGACAGGGAAACAGTACTTC.

The chain has TRBV27 and TRBJ2-1; 8 nucleotides align to TRBD2. This CDR3 has 15 amino acids. Germline values: CDR1 MNHEY, CDR2 SMNVEV (reference sequence). Germline trimming cut 5 bases from V and 4 bases from J; bases unmatched to any gene: 7. The CDR3 sequence is CASSHRGGFYNEQFF. The CDR3 nucleotides are TGTGCCAGCAGTCACCGGGGGGGGTTTTACAATGAGCAGTTCTTC.

This clonotype came up a few times. The V and J genes are TRBV12-3 or TRBV12-4 and TRBJ2-1; TRBD1 agrees at 7 bases. J gave up 9 bases and V 7 bases, and 6 bases lay outside the gene matches. CDR3 length equals 12 residues. CDR3 coding DNA: TGTGCCAGCACCGCAGGACAGGCTGAGCAGTTCTTC. It specifies CASTAGQAEQFF.

This clonotype was seen a handful of times. The chain combines TRBV20-1 with TRBJ2-3; 7 nucleotides agree with TRBD1. V was clipped by 6 bases and J by 2 bases; unmatched bases: 5. CDR1 is DFQATT, CDR2 SNEGSKA, per germline (reference sequence). The length of the CDR3 is 13 residues. The CDR3, as DNA: TGCAGTGCCGGGACAGCAAACACAGATACGCAGTATTTT. Translation gives CSAGTANTDTQYF.

The V gene is TRBV5-1, the J gene TRBJ2-1; TRBD2 aligns across 11 bases. Trimming took 2 bases from V and 8 from J; bases not matched to a gene: 6. The CDR3 has 15 amino acids. The germline CDR1 and CDR2 sequences are SGHRS and YFSETQ. The chain's CDR3 is CASSFSGLAADEQFF. The CDR3 DNA sequence: TGCGCCAGCAGCTTCTCGGGACTAGCGGCTGATGAGCAGTTCTTC.